This T cell receptor beta chain is from a study of T cells after somatic rescue of genetic block. The CDR3 has 16 residues. V was shortened by 0 bases and J by 4 bases, with 15 bases between the two germline ends. Per the germline V gene, CDR1 is SGDLS and CDR2 is YYNGEE. Measured with immunoSEQ multiplex PCR; TCRdb has only the in-frame clones, and not every one. The data contain roughly 120,000 clones, about 90% of them singletons. The receptor's source is a woman between 18 and 29 years old. Sample: peripheral blood mononuclear cells (PBMCs). V usage is TRBV9 and J usage is TRBJ2-3, with D perhaps matching TRBD1 (6 bases). The CDR3 loop is CASSVAWGQVSDTQYF. The CDR3, as DNA: TGTGCCAGCAGCGTAGCTTGGGGACAAGTCTCAGATACGCAGTATTTT. The entire variable domain, with the rest obtained from reference TRBV9 and TRBJ2-3, is as follows: DSGVTQTPKHLITATGQRVTLRCSPRSGDLSVYWYQQSLDQGLQFLIQYYNGEERAKGNILERFSAQQFPDLHSELNLSSLELGDSALYFCASSVAWGQVSDTQYFGPGTRLTVL.